The rows below give T cell receptor beta chains drawn from one sample of a study of shared clonotypes between healthy human individuals. Clones were sequenced by immunoSEQ multiplex PCR, and TCRdb holds only the in-frame ones, with some missing. In the table there are about 2.3 million clones, around 93% of which are singletons. Input material: naive CD4+ T cells from PBMCs. The origin of the receptors is a man between 18 and 35 years old in good health. Some clones in this sample may be carry-over from other donors' samples. Each CDR3 is given with its conserved first and last residue. The D gene is left open where the match is weak. Rows may omit the clone size; those that give it use once, few, many or a size class.

J gene	clone size	D gene	V gene	CDR3 DNA	CDR3 protein
TRBJ2-2	-	-	TRBV5-1	TGCGCCAGCAGCTTGGCAATAGCGGACACCGGGGAGCTGTTTTTT	CASSLAIADTGELFF
TRBJ1-1	-	TRBD1	TRBV29-1	TGCAGCGTTGCACTTAGGGGGCCCCCCGGTGAAGCTTTCTTT	CSVALRGPPGEAFF
TRBJ1-1	-	-	TRBV6-5	TGTGCCAGCAGTTACTCCGCAGGAGCGGGTACTGAAGCTTTCTTT	CASSYSAGAGTEAFF
TRBJ1-5	-	-	TRBV30	TGTGCCTGGAGCGCCGACGATAATCAGCCCCAGCATTTT	CAWSADDNQPQHF
TRBJ2-2	-	TRBD2	TRBV28	TGTGCCAGCAGTCCTCGGACTAGATTCGGCGGGGAGCTGTTTTTT	CASSPRTRFGGELFF
TRBJ1-2	-	TRBD1	TRBV6-1	TGTGCCAGCAGTGCAGGGACAGGGGGAAGCGGAGGGTATGGCTACACCTTC	CASSAGTGGSGGYGYTF
TRBJ1-6	-	-	TRBV7-2	TGTGCCAGCAGCTTGAACGGCGTGGAGCGCCACTTT	CASSLNGVERHF
TRBJ1-1	-	TRBD1	TRBV5-6	TGTGCCAGCAGCTATTGGGACAGTGAAGCTTTCTTT	CASSYWDSEAFF
TRBJ1-1	-	-	TRBV18	TGTGCCAGCTCACCATCGGGCCCGCAGGCCAGGGCGAACACTGAAGCTTTCTTT	CASSPSGPQARANTEAFF
TRBJ2-1	-	TRBD2	TRBV6-1	TGTGCCACCCTAGCGGGGCGATACAATGAGCAGTTCTTC	CATLAGRYNEQFF
TRBJ2-7	-	TRBD1	TRBV6-5	TGTGCCAGCAGTTACTCAGGGGACAGGGATTCCAAGCAGTACTTC	CASSYSGDRDSKQYF
TRBJ2-3	-	-	TRBV18	TGTGCCAGCTCACCGAGGGAAGATACGCAGTATTTT	CASSPREDTQYF
TRBJ1-1	-	-	TRBV27	TGTGCCAGCAGGGGCATAGGCAACACTGAAGCTTTCTTT	CASRGIGNTEAFF
TRBJ2-5	-	-	TRBV18	TGTGCCAGCTCACTCAGGCTCCGAGCTACCCAGACCGAACAAGAGACCCAGTACTTC	CASSLRLRATQTEQETQYF
TRBJ1-2	-	-	TRBV27	TGTGCCAGCAGTCCGACAATTGTCTATGGCTACACCTTC	CASSPTIVYGYTF
TRBJ2-7	-	-	TRBV2	TGTGCCACAGCCAGGAGGGGAGCCTACGAGCAGTACTTC	CATARRGAYEQYF
TRBJ1-4	-	-	TRBV21-1	TGTGCCAGCAACATGAAGAGGGACAGGCCCCGTTTAGGTGAAAAACTGTTTTTT	CASNMKRDRPRLGEKLFF
TRBJ1-2	-	-	TRBV19	TGTGCCAGTCTAAACCATGGCCGGACTCCGTATGGCTACACCTTC	CASLNHGRTPYGYTF
TRBJ2-5	-	TRBD1	TRBV5-1	TGCGCCAGCAGCCTACAGGGGGTTGACCAAGAGACCCAGTACTTC	CASSLQGVDQETQYF
TRBJ2-5	-	TRBD1	TRBV10-3	TGTGCCATCAGCGGGACAGGGAAAGAGACCCAGTACTTC	CAISGTGKETQYF
TRBJ2-3	-	-	TRBV28	TGTGCCAGCAGTTTTGCCCCTAGTCTGTACTTCCAGTATTTT	CASSFAPSLYFQYF
TRBJ2-1	-	TRBD1	TRBV6-5	TGTGCCAGCGGGGACTCAGGGGGCGGGAACAATGAGCAGTTCTTC	CASGDSGGGNNEQFF
TRBJ1-1	-	-	TRBV5-5	TGTGCCAGCAGCTCCGGACAGCTGAACACTGAAGCTTTCTTT	CASSSGQLNTEAFF
TRBJ2-3	once	-	TRBV7-9	TGTGCCAGCAGCGAAAGCTCAGATACGCAGTATTTT	CASSESSDTQYF
TRBJ1-5	-	-	TRBV7-8	TGTGCCAGCAGCTTATATTCGGGTAATCAGCCCCAGCATTTT	CASSLYSGNQPQHF
TRBJ2-7	few	-	TRBV12-5	TGTGCTAGTGCATTGGACAGATCAACTGAGCAGTACTTC	CASALDRSTEQYF
TRBJ2-7	-	-	TRBV7-9	TGTGCCAGCAGCTTTTCTGGGTACGAGCAGTACTTC	CASSFSGYEQYF
TRBJ2-1	-	TRBD2	TRBV25-1	TGTGCCAGCAGTGAATATCGACTAGCGGGAGTTAGCGATGAGCAGTTCTTC	CASSEYRLAGVSDEQFF
TRBJ2-7	-	-	TRBV7-9	TGTGCCAGCAGCGATGGGTACGAGCAGTACTTC	CASSDGYEQYF
TRBJ2-1	once	-	TRBV4-2	TGTGCCAGCAGCCAAGGTTCCAGCGGTTTATACAATGAGCAGTTCTTC	CASSQGSSGLYNEQFF
TRBJ2-7	-	-	TRBV7-6	TGTGCCAGCAGCAAACAGGGTGGGGCCAACCCGGGCTCCTACGAGCAGTACTTC	CASSKQGGANPGSYEQYF
TRBJ1-6	once	-	TRBV30	TGTGCCTGGAGAGTCGGGGACGGTTCACCCCTCCACTTT	CAWRVGDGSPLHF
TRBJ1-1	few	-	TRBV2	TGTGCCAGCAGTGAAGCGTTCCGCGGGGCTTTCTTT	CASSEAFRGAFF
TRBJ1-3	-	-	TRBV28	TGTGCCAGCAGTCCATACAGGGTAACTGGAAACACCATATATTTT	CASSPYRVTGNTIYF